This T cell receptor (beta chain) is drawn from a study of T cell repertoires in cytomegalovirus infection. The overall study: Matching HLA type and CMV infection were both indicated by public TCR beta signatures.

Broader study findings: It was HLA-C-restricted CMV-specific TCR beta clonotypes that dominated the response ex vivo.

Comment on this clonotype: Its target is not known.

One entry per CDR3 protein results from TCRdb running MiXCR on the reads. This sample has hundreds of thousands of distinct CDR3 sequences, with around a third found just once. CDR3 length: 15 residues. Germline-derived CDR1 and CDR2 are SGHNT and YENEEA. Unmatched junction bases numbered 8, after V lost 5 bases and J lost 10 bases. The chain recombines TRBV11-3 with TRBJ2-1; 13 positions match TRBD2. This material consisted of cultured PBMCs, taken from culture after CMV antigen stimulation. The receptor was isolated from a human donor in good health (CMV status not recorded). Some clones in this sample may be carry-over from other donors' samples. CDR3 in amino acids: CASSIAGTSGEEQFF. CDR3 in DNA: TGTGCCAGCAGCATAGCCGGGACTAGCGGGGAAGAGCAGTTCTTC.